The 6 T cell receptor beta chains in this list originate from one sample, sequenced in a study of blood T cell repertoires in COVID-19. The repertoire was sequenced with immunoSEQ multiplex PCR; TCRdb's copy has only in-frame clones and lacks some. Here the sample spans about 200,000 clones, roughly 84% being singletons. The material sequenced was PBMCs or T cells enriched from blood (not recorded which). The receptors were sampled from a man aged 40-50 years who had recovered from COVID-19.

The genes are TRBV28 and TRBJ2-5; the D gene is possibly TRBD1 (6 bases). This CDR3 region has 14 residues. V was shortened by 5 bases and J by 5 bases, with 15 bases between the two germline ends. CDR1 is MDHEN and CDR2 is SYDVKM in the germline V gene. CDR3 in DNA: TGTGCCAGCAGTACCACAGGGAGAGGGGAGACCCAGTACTTC. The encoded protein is CASSTTGRGETQYF.

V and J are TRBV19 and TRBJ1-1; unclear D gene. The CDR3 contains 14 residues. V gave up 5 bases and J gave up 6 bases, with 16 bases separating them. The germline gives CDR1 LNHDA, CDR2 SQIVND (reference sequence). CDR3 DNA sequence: TGTGCCAGTAGTGAGAGGGTTTTATTTCCTGAAGCTTTCTTT. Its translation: CASSERVLFPEAFF.

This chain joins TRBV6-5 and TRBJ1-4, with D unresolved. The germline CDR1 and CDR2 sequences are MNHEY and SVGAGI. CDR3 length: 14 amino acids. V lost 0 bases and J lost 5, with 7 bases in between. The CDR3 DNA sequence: TGTGCCAGCAGTTACTCGTGGAGGAATGAAAAACTGTTTTTT. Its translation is CASSYSWRNEKLFF.

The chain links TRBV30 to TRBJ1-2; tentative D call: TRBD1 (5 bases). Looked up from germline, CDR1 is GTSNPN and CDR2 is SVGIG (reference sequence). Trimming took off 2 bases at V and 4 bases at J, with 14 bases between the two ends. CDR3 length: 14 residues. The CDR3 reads CAWSHDGAAYGYTF. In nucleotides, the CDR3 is TGTGCCTGGAGTCACGATGGGGCGGCCTATGGCTACACCTTC.

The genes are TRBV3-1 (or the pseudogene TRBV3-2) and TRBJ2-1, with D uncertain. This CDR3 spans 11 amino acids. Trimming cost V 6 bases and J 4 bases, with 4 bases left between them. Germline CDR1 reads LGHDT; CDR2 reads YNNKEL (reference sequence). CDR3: CASSLYNEQFF. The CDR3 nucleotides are TGTGCCAGCAGTCTATACAATGAGCAGTTCTTC.

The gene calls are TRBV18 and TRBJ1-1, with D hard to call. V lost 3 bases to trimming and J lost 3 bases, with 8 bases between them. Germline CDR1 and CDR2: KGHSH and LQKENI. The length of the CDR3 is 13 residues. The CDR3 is CASSPAIDTEAFF. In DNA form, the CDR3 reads TGTGCCAGCTCACCGGCAATCGACACTGAAGCTTTCTTT. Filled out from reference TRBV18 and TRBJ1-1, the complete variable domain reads NAGVMQNPRHLVRRRGQEARLRCSPMKGHSHVYWYRQLPEEGLKFMVYLQKENIIDESGMPKERFSAEFPKEGPSILRIQQVVRGDSAAYFCASSPAIDTEAFFGQGTRLTVV.